These 24 T cell receptor beta chains originate from one sample sequenced in a study of long-term antiretroviral therapy in people with HIV. At survey level, the immunoSEQ assay was run in its v3.0 version. The data were produced by immunoSEQ multiplex PCR, yet TCRdb's version contains in-frame clones alone and is incomplete. The sample has some 38,000 clones, 80% seen once. Source: unsorted PBMCs, taken 1.5 years after starting antiretroviral therapy. The receptor source for this set is a man aged 18 to 30 with HIV.

The chain is built from TRBV7-9 and TRBJ2-7; 7 bases are shared with TRBD1. The V and J ends lost 5 bases and 6 bases, in that order; junction bases with no gene match: 7. Germline V gives CDR1 SEHNR, CDR2 FQNEAQ (reference sequence). The CDR3 loop spans 13 amino acids. This CDR3 is CASSLDRALEQYF. The CDR3 nucleotides read TGTGCCAGCAGCCTTGACAGGGCACTCGAGCAGTACTTC. The whole variable domain, remainder taken from reference TRBV7-9 and TRBJ2-7, is DTGVSQNPRHKITKRGQNVTFRCDPISEHNRLYWYRQTLGQGPEFLTYFQNEAQLEKSRLLSDRFSAERPKGSFSTLEIQRTEQGDSAMYLCASSLDRALEQYFGPGTRLTVT.

The chain recombines TRBV6-4 with TRBJ2-2, with TRBD2 matching 7 bases. Germline CDR1 reads MRHNA; CDR2 reads SNTAGT. V trimming: 4 bases; J trimming: 5 bases; junction bases outside the gene matches: 4. The CDR3 is 14 amino acids. Written as DNA, the CDR3 is TGTGCCAGCAGTGGACTAGCTGAGACCGGGGAGCTGTTTTTT. It encodes CASSGLAETGELFF.

In its sample, this clone was seen a few times. The chain employs TRBV28 and TRBJ1-3; 7 nucleotides match TRBD1. The CDR3 runs 14 residues. V dropped 2 bases and J dropped 4; count of bases not matched to a gene: 2. Per germline, CDR1 MDHEN and CDR2 SYDVKM. CDR3: CASSLRTGGNTIYF. CDR3 nucleotides: TGTGCCAGCAGTTTAAGGACAGGAGGAAACACCATATATTTT.

The genes are TRBV7-6 and TRBJ2-2; TRBD2 aligns across 7 bases. The CDR3 runs 17 residues. The germline V gene has CDR1 SGHVS and CDR2 FNYEAQ. J was trimmed by 0 bases and V by 3 bases; bases with no gene match: 7. CDR3 in amino acids: CASSFKISGPNTGELFF. As DNA, the CDR3 is TGTGCCAGCAGCTTTAAAATTAGCGGGCCGAACACCGGGGAGCTGTTTTTT.

This chain uses TRBV5-5 with TRBJ1-5; TRBD1 matches at 9 bases. The CDR3 covers 16 residues. V gave up 2 bases and J gave up 6 bases; unmatched junction bases: 9. Germline values: CDR1 SGHKS, CDR2 YYEKEE (reference sequence). The CDR3 here is CASSFIAGTGIQPQHF. In nucleotides, the CDR3 is TGTGCCAGCAGCTTTATCGCCGGGACAGGGATTCAGCCCCAGCATTTT.

V is TRBV7-2 and J is TRBJ2-5, with D perhaps TRBD1 or TRBD2 (6 bases each). CDR1 and CDR2 (germline): SGHTA, FQGNSA. V lost 1 base and J 5 bases, leaving 14 bases between the germline ends. The CDR3 totals 15 residues. Written as DNA, the CDR3 is TGTGCCAGCAGCTTAGTCGTAGGGGGGAGGGAGACCCAGTACTTC. Translation: CASSLVVGGRETQYF.

CDR3 in amino acids: CASSSPGQGPPYEQYF. Here the CDR3 DNA reads TGTGCCAGCAGCTCCCCGGGGCAGGGACCCCCCTACGAGCAGTACTTC. The V and J genes are TRBV13 and TRBJ2-7; D tentatively fits TRBD1 or TRBD2 (5 bases each). The V and J ends lost 4 bases and 2 bases respectively, with 18 bases between them. Germline assignment: CDR1 PRHDT and CDR2 FYEKMQ (reference sequence). The CDR3 contains 16 residues.

This chain uses TRBV2 with TRBJ1-2; tentatively, D is TRBD1 (6 bases). Trimming pared 9 bases from V and 13 bases from J, leaving 21 bases between. The CDR3 length is 12 residues. The V gene's germline CDR1 is SNHLY and CDR2 FYNNEI. CDR3 loop: CASGGHGAFFTF. CDR3 DNA sequence: TGTGCCAGTGGGGGACACGGGGCATTTTTCACCTTC.

The chain links TRBV27 to TRBJ2-7, with a tentative D call TRBD1 (5 bases). CDR1 is MNHEY and CDR2 is SMNVEV in the germline V gene (reference sequence). Trimming removed 5 bases at V and 2 bases at J, with 19 bases between. This CDR3 is 16 amino acids long. The CDR3 region has the DNA TGTGCCAGCAGTCTAAACAACGTCGACAGAACCTACGAGCAGTACTTC. Translated, it gives CASSLNNVDRTYEQYF.

The chain couples TRBV7-8 to TRBJ2-5; D uncertain. V was pared by 4 bases and J by 2 bases, with 14 bases between. The CDR3 runs to 15 residues. Germline V lookup: CDR1 SGHVS, CDR2 FQNEAQ. CDR3 nucleotide sequence: TGTGCCAGCAGCTCAACCAGGACCACACAAGAGACCCAGTACTTC. As protein: CASSSTRTTQETQYF.

The chain is built from TRBV4-1 and TRBJ2-2; 10 nucleotides line up with TRBD2. The CDR3 length is 17 residues. The germline V gene encodes CDR1 MGHRA and CDR2 YSYEKL. Trimming removed 3 bases from V and 6 bases from J; junction bases left unmatched: 10. CDR3 sequence (DNA): TGCGCCAGCAGCCACCCCAAAGGGACTAGCGAAGCCGGGGAGCTGTTTTTT. Its protein product is CASSHPKGTSEAGELFF.

This chain joins TRBV7-2 and TRBJ2-7; D may be TRBD2 (6 bases). V gave up 6 bases and J gave up 2 bases, with 11 bases separating them. The CDR3 is 13 residues long. Germline loops: CDR1 SGHTA, CDR2 FQGNSA. The CDR3 is CASSPGTPYEQYF. In nucleotides, the CDR3 is TGTGCCAGCAGTCCCGGGACTCCCTACGAGCAGTACTTC.

V is TRBV28 and J is TRBJ2-7; D gene ambiguous. Germline CDR1 reads MDHEN; CDR2 reads SYDVKM. The CDR3 is 11 amino acids. Trimming took off 4 bases at V and 12 bases at J, with 13 bases between the two ends. CDR3 protein: CASSYYGVWYF. The CDR3 nucleotides read TGTGCCAGCAGTTATTATGGGGTGTGGTACTTC.

The rearrangement links TRBV28 to TRBJ2-7, with TRBD2 matching 9 bases. Germline CDR1 and CDR2: MDHEN and SYDVKM. There are 14 residues in the CDR3. The trim removed 5 bases at V and 6 bases at J, leaving 8 bases unmatched. CDR3 sequence: CASSVLAGVGEQYF. In DNA form, the CDR3 reads TGTGCCAGCAGTGTCTTAGCGGGAGTGGGCGAGCAGTACTTC.

The CDR3, as DNA: TGTGCCAGCAGCCACGGGACTTCTACTAGCACAGATACGCAGTATTTT. This gives the protein CASSHGTSTSTDTQYF. The genes are TRBV14 and TRBJ2-3; weak D call: TRBD2 (6 bases). CDR3 size: 16 residues. Trimming took 3 bases from V and 0 from J, leaving 13 bases between them. Per the germline V gene, CDR1 is SGHDN and CDR2 is FVKESK.

This chain joins TRBV30 and TRBJ1-6; D may be TRBD1 (5 bases). The CDR3 extends over 14 amino acids. Per the germline V gene, CDR1 is GTSNPN and CDR2 is SVGIG (reference sequence). Trimming left V 5 bases short and J 7 bases short, with 15 bases between. In DNA, the CDR3 is TGTGCCTGGTGTGAGACTGGGGGAAATTCACCCCTCCACTTT. Translated, it gives CAWCETGGNSPLHF. Drawing the rest from reference TRBV30 and TRBJ1-6, the complete variable domain is SQTIHQWPATLVQPVGSPLSLECTVEGTSNPNLYWYRQAAGRGLQLLFYSVGIGQISSEVPQNLSASRPQDRQFILSSKKLLLSDSGFYLCAWCETGGNSPLHFGNGTRLTVT.

The CDR3: CASSVGGGVYDTQYF. In DNA, the CDR3 is TGTGCCAGCAGCGTAGGCGGGGGAGTCTACGATACGCAGTATTTT. The genes are TRBV9 and TRBJ2-3; 7 bases fit TRBD2. The CDR3 totals 15 residues. Per germline, CDR1 SGDLS and CDR2 YYNGEE. V was pared by 0 bases and J by 6 bases, with 7 bases of the junction left unmatched.

This rearrangement joins TRBV6-5 to TRBJ1-4; tentatively, D is TRBD1 (6 bases). This CDR3 spans 16 amino acids. CDR1 is MNHEY, CDR2 SVGAGI, per germline. Trimming took 2 bases from V and 4 from J, leaving 14 bases between them. This chain's CDR3 is CASSYQGGTLNEKLFF. CDR3 bases: TGTGCCAGCAGTTACCAAGGGGGTACCCTTAATGAAAAACTGTTTTTT.

This chain connects TRBV6-5 to TRBJ2-7; no reliable D call. The germline gives CDR1 MNHEY, CDR2 SVGAGI. With 0 bases removed from V and 2 bases from J, the gap between germline ends came to 2 bases. CDR3 size: 12 residues. The DNA for the CDR3 is TGTGCCAGCAGTTACTCACCCTACGAGCAGTACTTC. Translated, it gives CASSYSPYEQYF.

CDR3 in DNA: TGTGCCAGTAGTATCTACAATGCCGCGGGGGAAGCTTTCTTT. This encodes CASSIYNAAGEAFF. V and J are TRBV19 and TRBJ1-1; D uncertain. The CDR3 runs 14 residues. The germline V and J ends were trimmed by 3 bases and 8 bases, with 16 bases remaining between them. Looked up from germline, CDR1 is LNHDA and CDR2 is SQIVND (reference sequence). The whole variable domain, remainder taken from reference TRBV19 and TRBJ1-1, is DGGITQSPKYLFRKEGQNVTLSCEQNLNHDAMYWYRQDPGQGLRLIYYSQIVNDFQKGDIAEGYSVSREKKESFPLTVTSAQKNPTAFYLCASSIYNAAGEAFFGQGTRLTVV.

This chain joins TRBV18 and TRBJ2-1, with D perhaps TRBD2 (6 bases). CDR1 is KGHSH and CDR2 is LQKENI in the germline V gene. The length of the CDR3 is 15 residues. V dropped 1 base and J dropped 5 bases, with 12 bases sitting between them. The CDR3 region has the DNA TGTGCCAGCTCACCACGCTCCGGGACTGACAATGAGCAGTTCTTC. It codes for CASSPRSGTDNEQFF.

The chain combines TRBV28 with TRBJ2-7; D possibly matches TRBD1 or TRBD2 (5 bases each). The germline V gene encodes CDR1 MDHEN and CDR2 SYDVKM. V gave up 2 bases and J gave up 2 bases, with 16 bases separating them. The CDR3 is 16 residues long. CDR3 residues: CASSLTPGTDTYEQYF. The CDR3 coding sequence is TGTGCCAGCAGTTTAACTCCCGGGACGGATACCTACGAGCAGTACTTC.

The gene calls are TRBV15 and TRBJ2-7; tentative D call: TRBD2 (5 bases). Germline V CDR1 and CDR2: LNHNV, YYDKDF (reference sequence). CDR3 length: 16 residues. The V gene lost 0 bases and the J gene lost 2 bases, with 14 bases spanning the gap. For the CDR3, the DNA is TGTGCCACCAGCAGAGATACGGGAACTGGGCCCTACGAGCAGTACTTC. Protein sequence: CATSRDTGTGPYEQYF. Full variable domain (rest looked up from reference TRBV15 and TRBJ2-7): DAMVIQNPRYQVTQFGKPVTLSCSQTLNHNVMYWYQQKSSQAPKLLFHYYDKDFNNEADTPDNFQSRRPNTSFCFLDIRSPGLGDTAMYLCATSRDTGTGPYEQYFGPGTRLTVT.

The chain has TRBV29-1 and TRBJ2-7, with 11 bases matching TRBD2. Germline V CDR1 and CDR2: SQVTM, ANQGSEA. The CDR3 is 15 residues long. Trimming at V came to 2 bases and at J to 5 bases, leaving 8 bases not matched to a gene. The CDR3 is CSVEKLASGRNEQYF. The CDR3 nucleotides read TGCAGCGTTGAAAAGTTGGCTAGCGGGAGGAACGAGCAGTACTTC.